The clone carrying this T cell receptor (beta chain) was seen more than once but under ten times. How the authors handled the data: The authors estimated nucleated cell counts from reference gene primer amplification. Sequencing used immunoSEQ multiplex PCR; TCRdb keeps in-frame clones, though not all of them. V and J calls plus clone size are reproduced from that table; the DNA served to infer D and trimming. The table lists 70,000 to 100,000 clones, approximately 82% of them singletons. Germline V gene sequence: CDR1 SNHLY, CDR2 FYNNEI. Trimming pared 6 bases from V and 2 bases from J, leaving 16 bases between. The CDR3 contains 16 residues. The data originate from a study of blood T cell repertoires in COVID-19. Study background: Whether acute or convalescent, the COVID-19 samples came from the United States, Italy and Spain.

The chain couples TRBV2 to TRBJ2-2; a possible D gene is TRBD2 (6 bases). The sequenced sample consisted of peripheral blood. This clonotype originated in a man aged 45-60 years with active or convalescent COVID-19. CDR3 region: CASREGSGTNTGELFF. In nucleotides, the CDR3 is TGTGCCAGCAGGGAGGGCTCGGGCACTAACACCGGGGAGCTGTTTTTT.